There are a few counts of the clone carrying this TCR beta chain. The CDR3 loop spans 11 amino acids. CDR1 is DFQATT, CDR2 SNEGSKA, per germline (reference sequence). The data originate from a study of blood T cell repertoires in COVID-19. The method was immunoSEQ multiplex PCR; TCRdb's version includes in-frame clones alone and lacks a portion of them. The sample holds about 200,000 clones, about 80% seen once. Sequencing was done on a sample of peripheral blood. This TCR came from a woman aged 40 to 50 with active or convalescent COVID-19. V and J are TRBV20-1 and TRBJ1-2; D perhaps matches TRBD1 (5 bases). Here the CDR3 reads CRGGTDYGYTF. For the CDR3, the DNA is TGCAGGGGCGGGACGGACTATGGCTACACCTTC.